This T cell receptor beta chain was sequenced for a study of Graves' ophthalmopathy and Graves' hyperthyroidism (dated by TCRdb to between 2018 and 2020). With respect to the entire study: Peripheral blood was collected before any treatment was given, at the time of initial diagnosis. To tell Graves' ophthalmopathy apart from Graves' hyperthyroidism, and to predict which patients would progress to ophthalmopathy, the study relied on TCR beta repertoire signatures. In total, some 140 blood samples were TCR-sequenced: some 43 ophthalmopathy, under 80 hyperthyroidism and some 17 hyperthyroidism-to-ophthalmopathy patients. To explore V-J signatures distinguishing ophthalmopathy from hyperthyroidism, a discovery set of more than 95 patients (43 ophthalmopathy, 55 to 60 stable hyperthyroidism) was enrolled. For independent validation, a separate cohort was made up of fewer than 20 hyperthyroidism patients plus 17 patients who later progressed from hyperthyroidism to ophthalmopathy. In roughly 6 hyperthyroidism patients, the T-cell repertoires found in thyroid tissue were compared with those found in blood. Once sampling was done, hyperthyroidism patients were given methimazole at a starting dose of 30 mg daily, while ophthalmopathy patients were given high-dose intravenous methylprednisolone. The approximately 90 discovery patients were randomly split 7:3 into training and test sets. Results and caveats for the whole study, not just this receptor: Most of the expanded thyroid clonotypes with a frequency above 0.001 were also detected in blood, and it was suggested that the thyroid immune response may be reflected by blood repertoires. Ophthalmopathy was separated from stable hyperthyroidism by the 13-signature model with around 89% sensitivity and 81.08% specificity in cross-validation and with 80%/75% in the test set. Sample size was not statistically predetermined, and group allocation was not concealed from the investigators. In validation, the model predicted ophthalmopathy progression with about 64% sensitivity and 72.22% specificity; roughly eleven predicted patients were CT-confirmed with GO in a median of approximately 6.5 months.

Stable hyperthyroidism was defined as no progression to ophthalmopathy within 18 months of follow-up. The hyperthyroidism patients were 18 to 65 years old and newly diagnosed, with a disease duration of less than 2 months. Patients with other autoimmune diseases, uncontrolled infections, pregnancy or lactation were excluded. Diagnosis was based on clinical symptoms, serum thyroxine, TRAb, thyroid ultrasound and orbital computed tomography. Ficoll-Paque density gradient centrifugation was used to isolate PBMCs from approximately 11 ml of fresh peripheral blood. Total RNA was extracted with Trizol reagent and quality-checked on an Agilent 2100 Bioanalyzer. TCR beta CDR3 regions were amplified from RNA transcripts for repertoire sequencing. HTBI primers and the Qiagen OneStep RT-PCR kit were used in a first-round RT-PCR, which was followed by a second-round multiplex PCR, size selection and purification. Libraries were sequenced paired-end with 100 bp reads on an Illumina HiSeq2000. In the original analysis: SOAPnuke was used for read processing, and reads with adapters, uncalled bases, a mean Phred below 15, or no exact constant-primer or identifier match were discarded. High-quality paired reads were merged with COPE v1.2.5. Unique nucleotide sequences were defined as clonotypes and aligned to IMGT TRB V, D and J references using MiTCR v1.1. The analysis was limited to V-J combinations with a frequency above 0.0001, which together covered roughly 99% of repertoires. For each V-J combination, a TCR clonal expansion and chaos score was defined as the ratio of F50 clonal expansion to chaos observed in the TCRdist matrix. Welch's t-statistics and random forest were used to narrow the features down to about twelve V-J combinations, which were then fed into a naive Bayes classifier. The Morisita-Horn index was used to measure how similar the thyroid and blood repertoires were. Clones were called with MiXCR by TCRdb after fastp trimmed the public reads at Q25, and only in-frame beta chains were retained. Rows are combined by CDR3 protein, so each entry shows the most common genes and DNA. The V and J calls here are based on TCRdb, not the publication. This sample has hundreds of thousands of distinct CDR3 sequences in its table, and 22% of those were observed once. Clones ranked in the top ten supply 7.1% of the sample.

Many counts were recorded for this clonotype. Its antigen is still unknown. No base quality values were provided; no much bigger clone lies one nucleotide off. The CDR3 runs 13 residues from the cysteine to the phenylalanine. The only DNA kept is the CDR3, 39 bases in frame from the first base. Sequences MNHEY (CDR1) and SVGAGI (CDR2) are obtained from the germline V gene. V lost 6 bases and J lost 4 bases, and the count of bases not matched to a germline gene is 4. Rearrangement joined TRBV6-5 to TRBJ2-7, with 9 junctional bases fitting TRBD2. The material sequenced was peripheral blood. The clonotype comes from a woman aged 18-30 years with stable Graves' hyperthyroidism. Some clones in this sample may be carry-over from other donors' samples. Donor details come from another sample of the same person, matched by shared clones. The DNA is as follows: TGTGCCAGCAGGGGCGGGAGGGCGTACGAGCAGTACTTC. It translates as CASRGGRAYEQYF.